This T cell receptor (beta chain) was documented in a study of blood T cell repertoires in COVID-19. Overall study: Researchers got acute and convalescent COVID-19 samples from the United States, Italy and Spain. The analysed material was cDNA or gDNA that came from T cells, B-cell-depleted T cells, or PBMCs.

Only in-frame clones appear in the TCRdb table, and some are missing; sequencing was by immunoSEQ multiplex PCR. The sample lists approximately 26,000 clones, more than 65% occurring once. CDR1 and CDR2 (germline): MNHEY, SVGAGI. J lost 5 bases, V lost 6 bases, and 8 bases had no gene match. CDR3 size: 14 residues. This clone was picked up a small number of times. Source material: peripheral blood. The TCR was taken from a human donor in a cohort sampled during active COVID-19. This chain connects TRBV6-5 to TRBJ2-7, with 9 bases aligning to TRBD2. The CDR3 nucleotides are TGTGCCAGCAGGCCCTCCGGGACTAGCAACGAGCAGTACTTC. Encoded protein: CASRPSGTSNEQYF.